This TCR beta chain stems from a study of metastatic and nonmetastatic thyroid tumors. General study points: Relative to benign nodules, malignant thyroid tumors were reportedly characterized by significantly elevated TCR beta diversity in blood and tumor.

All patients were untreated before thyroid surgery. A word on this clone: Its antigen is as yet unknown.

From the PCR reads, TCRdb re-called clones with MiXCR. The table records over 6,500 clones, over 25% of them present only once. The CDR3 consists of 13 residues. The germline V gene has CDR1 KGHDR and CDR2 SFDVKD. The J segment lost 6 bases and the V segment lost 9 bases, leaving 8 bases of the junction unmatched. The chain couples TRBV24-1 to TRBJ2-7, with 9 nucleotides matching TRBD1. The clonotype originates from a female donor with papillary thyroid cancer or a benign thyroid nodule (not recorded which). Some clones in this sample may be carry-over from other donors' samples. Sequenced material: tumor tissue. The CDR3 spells CATLWTGESEQYF. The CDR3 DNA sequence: TGTGCCACCCTCTGGACAGGGGAAAGCGAGCAGTACTTC.